These 32 T cell receptor beta chains originate from one sample sequenced in a study of Graves' ophthalmopathy and Graves' hyperthyroidism. Amplification targeted the TCR beta CDR3 regions, with RNA transcripts as the source material. First-round RT-PCR employed HTBI primers, with a second-round multiplex PCR after it. TCRdb independently ran MiXCR on the multiplex PCR reads; one entry per CDR3 protein. The sample consists of 450,000 or so distinct CDR3 sequences, under 15% of them appearing once. Specimen: blood. The origin of the receptors is a woman aged 25-40 years with Graves' ophthalmopathy.

This clonotype was detected a few times. Since a far larger clone is one base different, this is likely a read error. The chain recombines TRBV7-8 with TRBJ1-1; maybe TRBD1 (5 bases). CDR1 SGHVS and CDR2 FQNEAQ come from the germline V gene. This CDR3 is built from 12 residues. CDR3 nucleotides: TGTGCCAGCCGTTGGGGGAACACTGAAGCTTGCTTT. Translated, it gives CASRWGNTEACF.

A few counts support this clonotype. This rearrangement joins TRBV30 to TRBJ2-4; 7 nucleotides line up with TRBD2. The CDR3 contains 15 residues. V dropped 5 bases and J dropped 1; count of bases not matched to a gene: 8. Germline CDR1 GTSNPN, CDR2 SVGIG (reference sequence). This CDR3 is CAWSRDYLAKNIQYF. The DNA of the CDR3 is TGTGCCTGGTCCCGGGACTATCTGGCCAAAAACATTCAGTACTTC.

As concerns this clonotype: This is likely a read error, given that the CDR3 carries no conserved phenylalanine or tryptophan at its end. The rearrangement joins TRBV28 to TRBJ1-2, with D possibly TRBD1 on 6 matching bases. Per the germline V gene, CDR1 is MDHEN and CDR2 is SYDVKM. The CDR3 contains 13 residues. V was cut by 6 bases and J by 4 bases, with 12 bases left in between. The CDR3 here is CASSDRGAYGYTY. The DNA of the CDR3 is TGTGCCAGCAGCGACCGGGGGGCCTATGGCTACACCTAC.

This clonotype was seen ten or more times. CDR3 coding DNA: TGTGCCAGCAGCCACCCGGGACAGTACTATGGCTACACCTTC. It codes for CASSHPGQYYGYTF. The J gene is TRBJ1-2, the V gene TRBV7-2; 7 bases map to TRBD1. The CDR3 is 14 amino acids. The V segment lost 5 bases and the J segment 3 bases; nucleotides outside the gene matches: 6. Germline loops: CDR1 SGHTA, CDR2 FQGNSA.

For this clonotype: Because the CDR3 is missing its conserved closing phenylalanine or tryptophan, this is likely a read error. The chain links TRBV10-3 to TRBJ1-5; possible D gene TRBD1, 5 bases. The CDR3 length is 15 residues. Germline values: CDR1 ENHRY, CDR2 SYGVKD. V shed 2 bases and J shed 3 bases, with 11 bases lying between them. The CDR3 DNA reads as TGTGCCATCAGTGAGACTCGGGACCCCAATCAGCCCCAGCATTAT. The encoded protein is CAISETRDPNQPQHY.

This clonotype was seen a few times. This chain connects TRBV5-1 to TRBJ2-5; the D gene is possibly TRBD1 (6 bases). The germline V gene encodes CDR1 SGHRS and CDR2 YFSETQ. The CDR3 spans 13 residues. Trimming removed 5 bases at V and 1 base at J, with 9 bases between. CDR3 residues: CASRWDIQETQYF. The DNA for the CDR3 is TGCGCCAGCAGGTGGGACATCCAAGAGACCCAGTACTTC.

This clonotype was seen many times. This chain connects TRBV20-1 to TRBJ1-1; TRBD1 matches 7 bases. The CDR3 length is 11 residues. V gave up 6 bases and J gave up 11 bases; unmatched junction bases: 9. Germline V gene data show CDR1 as DFQATT and CDR2 as SNEGSKA (reference sequence). CDR3 DNA: TGCAGTGCCCCGACAGGGTCCGCGGCTTTCTTT. This translates into CSAPTGSAAFF.

There are a few counts of this clonotype. J is TRBJ2-2 and V is TRBV9; TRBD1 aligns across 9 bases. V lost 6 bases, J lost 7 bases, and 7 bases stayed unmatched. Germline V lookup: CDR1 SGDLS, CDR2 YYNGEE. The CDR3 contains 14 residues. The CDR3 loop is CASTTGTGNGELFF. The CDR3 nucleotides read TGTGCCAGCACGACCGGGACAGGGAACGGGGAGCTGTTTTTT. Variable domain in full (rest from reference TRBV9 and TRBJ2-2): DSGVTQTPKHLITATGQRVTLRCSPRSGDLSVYWYQQSLDQGLQFLIQYYNGEERAKGNILERFSAQQFPDLHSELNLSSLELGDSALYFCASTTGTGNGELFFGEGSRLTVL.

The V call is TRBV27, the J call TRBJ1-5; no firm D call. Germline lookup yields CDR1 MNHEY and CDR2 SMNVEV (reference sequence). Trimming took 0 bases from V and 13 from J, leaving 19 bases between them. The CDR3 loop spans 15 amino acids. The CDR3 DNA reads TGTGCCAGCAGTTTATCTGGCGTATCCCCTGGGCCGCAGCATTTT. Translating gives CASSLSGVSPGPQHF.

This clonotype was observed a few times. Germline is not matched at one junction end, which may reflect a read error. The rearrangement links TRBV29-1 to TRBJ1-1, with a tentative D call TRBD1 (6 bases). Germline V gene sequence: CDR1 SQVTM, CDR2 ANQGSEA. The length of the CDR3 is 14 residues. The CDR3 loop reads CSGEDRRVFAEAFF. For the CDR3, the DNA is TGCAGCGGTGAAGACAGGAGGGTATTCGCTGAAGCTTTCTTT.

Ten or more counts support this clonotype. The rearrangement joins TRBV6-1 to TRBJ2-7; perhaps TRBD2 as D (5 bases). CDR3 length: 16 residues. CDR1 MNHNS and CDR2 SASEGT come from the germline V gene. V was clipped by 7 bases and J by 3 bases, with 22 bases between them. The CDR3 loop is CASMRRTGASLYEQYF. In DNA, the CDR3 is TGTGCCAGCATGAGGAGGACGGGCGCCTCGCTCTACGAGCAGTACTTC.

Ten or more counts support this clonotype. The chain's CDR3 is CASSLGRLSNQPQHF. The DNA of the CDR3 is TGTGCCAGCAGTTTAGGCAGACTTAGCAATCAGCCCCAGCATTTT. The chain carries TRBV28 and TRBJ1-5; D is ambiguous. Trimming pared 2 bases from V and 0 bases from J, leaving 8 bases between. Germline values: CDR1 MDHEN, CDR2 SYDVKM. The CDR3 has 15 residues.

This clonotype appeared many times. CDR3 sequence reads: CASTKTSGSNTGELFF. The DNA for the CDR3 is TGTGCCAGCACCAAAACTAGCGGCTCGAACACCGGGGAGCTGTTTTTT. This chain connects TRBV2 to TRBJ2-2; 8 bases are a match to TRBD2. With 7 bases clipped from V and 0 bases from J, the junction kept 7 bases outside the gene matches. The CDR3 is 16 residues long. Germline lookup yields CDR1 SNHLY and CDR2 FYNNEI.

This clonotype was counted many times. J is TRBJ2-7 and V is TRBV20-1; TRBD2 matches 8 bases. V lost 6 bases to trimming and J lost 5 bases; unmatched junction nucleotides: 15. The V gene's germline CDR1 is DFQATT and CDR2 SNEGSKA (reference sequence). The CDR3 loop spans 15 amino acids. CDR3: CSARLRGGRPHEQYF. DNA of the CDR3: TGCAGTGCCCGATTGAGGGGCGGGAGGCCCCACGAGCAGTACTTC.

This clonotype occurred many times. The chain uses TRBV12-3 or TRBV12-4 and TRBJ1-5; D is undetermined. The V and J ends lost 5 bases and 2 bases respectively, with 10 bases between them. There are 14 residues in the CDR3. The CDR3 loop reads CASSPREGNQPQHF. The DNA for the CDR3 is TGTGCCAGCAGTCCTCGAGAGGGCAATCAGCCCCAGCATTTT.

This clonotype was counted ten times or more. The chain is built from TRBV28 and TRBJ1-6; D gene ambiguous. The CDR3 has 16 residues. CDR1 is MDHEN and CDR2 is SYDVKM in the germline V gene. The V gene lost 2 bases and the J gene lost 10 bases, with 18 bases spanning the gap. The CDR3: CASSLPGIYPGSPLHF. CDR3 nucleotides: TGTGCCAGCAGTTTACCGGGAATCTATCCGGGATCACCCCTCCACTTT.

The sample holds many counts of this clonotype. Mismatch with germline at one junction end may stem from a read error. V and J are TRBV6-1 and TRBJ1-2; D unclear. Germline V gene data show CDR1 as MNHNS and CDR2 as SASEGT. The CDR3 is made up of 11 amino acids. CDR3 sequence (DNA): TGTGCCAGCAGTGTTAACAGCCCGTTTGCCTTC. Its translation is CASSVNSPFAF.

The chain joins TRBV9 to TRBJ2-7; D call uncertain. Germline V CDR1 and CDR2: SGDLS, YYNGEE. CDR3 length equals 13 residues. V was pared by 4 bases and J by 4 bases, with 12 bases between. CDR3 DNA sequence: TGTGCCAGCAGCCCCGCATCGGGTTACGAGCAGTACTTC. As protein: CASSPASGYEQYF.

This clonotype was recorded many times. The chain joins TRBV20-1 to TRBJ2-7; D is perhaps TRBD1 (6 bases). Between the trimmed V and J ends, which lost 5 bases and 4 bases, there was a span of 18 bases. CDR3 length: 14 residues. Germline-derived CDR1 and CDR2 are DFQATT and SNEGSKA (reference sequence). CDR3 coding DNA: TGCAGTGCTCATAAGGGGGTTGACCCTTACGAGCAGTACTTC. Translation gives CSAHKGVDPYEQYF.

This clonotype was seen ten or more times. The chain has TRBV11-2 and TRBJ2-7; D not resolved. The CDR3 sequence is 12 residues long. Germline-derived CDR1 and CDR2 are SGHAT and FQNNGV. Trimming stripped 2 bases from V and 5 bases from J, with 7 bases between. As DNA, the CDR3 is TGTGCCAGCAGCTTACCGGGCAACGAGCAGTACTTC. Protein product: CASSLPGNEQYF.

This clonotype showed up many times. A read error may account for a junction end that differs from germline. The genes are TRBV19 and TRBJ1-2, with 9 positions matching TRBD1. Looked up from germline, CDR1 is LNHDA and CDR2 is SQIVND (reference sequence). The CDR3 runs 14 residues. CDR3 nucleotides: TGTGCCAGTAGCCCCTGGACAGGGGTTTATGGCCACACCTTC. Residues: CASSPWTGVYGHTF.

The table lists this clonotype with many counts. The chain joins TRBV20-1 to TRBJ1-5; D is unclear. CDR3 length: 10 residues. V gave up 6 bases and J gave up 4 bases, with 4 bases separating them. CDR1 is DFQATT, CDR2 SNEGSKA, per germline (reference sequence). This CDR3 reads CSAENQPQHF. CDR3 in DNA: TGCAGTGCCGAGAATCAGCCCCAGCATTTT.

J is TRBJ2-7 and V is TRBV2; 8 nucleotides line up with TRBD1. CDR3 size: 14 residues. The J segment lost 3 bases and the V segment lost 3 bases, leaving 4 bases of the junction unmatched. Germline CDR1 and CDR2: SNHLY and FYNNEI. The CDR3 region has the DNA TGTGCCAGCAGTGATCTCGACAGGGGCTACGAGCAGTACTTC. Encoded protein: CASSDLDRGYEQYF.

Remarks on this clonotype: A much larger clone differs from this one at a single base, so this may be a read error. This chain uses TRBV28 with TRBJ1-1, with no clear D. The CDR3 spans 12 residues. Germline V gene lookup returns CDR1 MDHEN and CDR2 SYDVKM. The CDR3 protein is CASRIAITEACF. CDR3 nucleotides: TGTGCCAGCAGGATTGCTATCACTGAAGCTTGCTTT.

This sequence joins TRBV24-1 and TRBJ2-7; the match to TRBD2 covers 10 bases. V dropped 4 bases and J dropped 4; count of bases not matched to a gene: 6. This CDR3 is built from 15 residues. Germline-derived CDR1 and CDR2 are KGHDR and SFDVKD. DNA for the CDR3: TGTGCCACCAGTGACCGACTAGCGGGCGTGTACGAGCAGTACTTC. Protein: CATSDRLAGVYEQYF.

This clonotype appeared many times. The J gene is TRBJ1-2, the V gene TRBV10-3; D is undetermined. The CDR3 contains 14 residues. The ends were cut back, 0 bases at V and 5 bases at J, with 10 bases in the middle. Germline V lookup: CDR1 ENHRY, CDR2 SYGVKD. The CDR3: CAISESGRGYGYTF. The DNA of the CDR3 is TGTGCCATCAGTGAGTCAGGACGAGGATATGGCTACACCTTC.

The V call is TRBV6-5, the J call TRBJ2-2; 9 bases map to TRBD2. The CDR3 spans 16 residues. Losses at the gene ends were 4 bases for V and 0 bases for J; bases not matched to a gene: 3. CDR1 and CDR2 (germline): MNHEY, SVGAGI. CDR3 sequence reads: CASSSQRGANTGELFF. The CDR3 nucleotides read TGTGCCAGCAGTTCCCAGCGGGGGGCGAACACCGGGGAGCTGTTTTTT.

The chain employs TRBV28 and TRBJ2-2; the match to TRBD2 covers 9 bases. V was pared by 1 base and J by 7 bases, with 4 bases of the junction left unmatched. The germline V gene has CDR1 MDHEN and CDR2 SYDVKM. The CDR3 loop spans 15 amino acids. In DNA form, the CDR3 reads TGTGCCAGCAGTTTATTTGCTAGCGGGGACGGGGAGCTGTTTTTT. This encodes CASSLFASGDGELFF.

This chain connects TRBV20-1 to TRBJ2-4; possible D gene TRBD1, 6 bases. There are 14 residues in the CDR3. Germline loops: CDR1 DFQATT, CDR2 SNEGSKA (reference sequence). V lost 4 bases and J 0 bases, leaving 10 bases between the germline ends. The CDR3: CSAKGDLAKNIQYF. The DNA of the CDR3 is TGCAGTGCTAAGGGGGACCTAGCCAAAAACATTCAGTACTTC.

Comments on this clonotype: A much larger clone lies a single base off, so this may be a read error. The CDR3 coding sequence is TGTGCCTGGGGGCACACTGAAGCTTTCTTT. It translates to CAWGHTEAFF. This chain uses TRBV30 with TRBJ1-1; D is unresolved. This CDR3 is built from 10 residues. Germline assignment: CDR1 GTSNPN and CDR2 SVGIG (reference sequence). Trimming removed 5 bases at V and 3 bases at J, with 4 bases between.

There are many counts of this clonotype. This rearrangement joins TRBV15 to TRBJ2-7, with D unresolved. The CDR3 length is 13 residues. The germline gives CDR1 LNHNV, CDR2 YYDKDF (reference sequence). V was pared by 3 bases and J by 5 bases, with 11 bases between. CDR3 in DNA: TGTGCCACCAGCAGGGAAGGTGAGGACGAGCAGTACTTC. This codes for CATSREGEDEQYF.

This clonotype appeared many times. This rearrangement joins TRBV12-3 or TRBV12-4 to TRBJ1-3, with D unresolved. CDR3 size: 15 residues. The V gene lost 6 bases and the J gene lost 2 bases, with 14 bases spanning the gap. As DNA, the CDR3 is TGTGCCAGCAGCCCCAGTAGGGCGGCTGGAAACACCATATATTTT. Its translation: CASSPSRAAGNTIYF.